What follows describes a single T cell receptor (beta chain). Its antigen is not known. Reverse transcription used roughly 0.45 to 1 ug RNA and random hexamers. By means of immunoSEQ multiplex PCR, TCR beta CDR3 spanning 54 Vbeta and 13 Jbeta underwent amplification. TCRdb analysed the immunoSEQ multiplex PCR reads with MiXCR anew, one entry per CDR3 protein. The repertoire holds some 100,000 distinct CDR3 sequences, with around 92% as singletons. This specimen belongs to a study of CD8 T cells in Susac syndrome. Study findings and constraints: The authors acknowledged that the study's TCR sequencing and HLA analysis involved relatively few individuals.

In blood CD8+ and CD4+ T cells, TCR beta underwent sequencing. The multiple sclerosis control group comprised treatment-naive patients with stable or active relapsing-remitting disease. V was shortened by 0 bases and J by 7 bases, with 10 bases between the two germline ends. Germline V gene data show CDR1 as SGHDT and CDR2 as YYEEEE. The CDR3 spans 13 residues. Sequencing input: CD4+ T cells from PBMCs. The J gene is TRBJ2-5, the V gene TRBV5-6; D remains ambiguous. The source of this sequence is a human donor with multiple sclerosis. CDR3 loop: CASSLVGEGTQYF. CDR3 bases: TGTGCCAGCAGCTTGGTAGGCGAAGGGACCCAGTACTTC.